The 19 T cell receptor beta chains below were found in one sample sequenced in a study of T cell responses to AZD1222 COVID-19 vaccine. Sequencing used immunoSEQ multiplex PCR; TCRdb keeps in-frame clones, though not all of them. The sample holds roughly 96,000 clones; approximately 90% are singletons and the top ten take less than 3.5%. Sequencing was performed on peripheral blood, taken on day 0 of AZD1222 vaccination. Every receptor here comes from an adult in good health.

This clone was picked up one time. The genes are TRBV9 and TRBJ2-2, with D maybe TRBD2 (7 bases). This CDR3 region has 22 residues. V lost 4 bases and J 4 bases, leaving 35 bases between the germline ends. Germline CDR1 reads SGDLS; CDR2 reads YYNGEE. CDR3 in DNA: TGTGCCAGCAGCCCCCATACACAGGGAGGGATTAGCAGGAAGTCGGGCACCGGGGAGCTGTTTTTT. Translation: CASSPHTQGGISRKSGTGELFF.

This clone was picked up one time. The rearrangement links TRBV6-5 to TRBJ2-7; D not resolved. CDR3 length: 15 amino acids. V was trimmed by 0 bases and J by 2 bases, leaving 11 bases between them. Germline loops: CDR1 MNHEY, CDR2 SVGAGI. The CDR3 coding sequence is TGTGCCAGCAGTTACTCGTCGCCCAGCACCTACGAGCAGTACTTC. Amino acids: CASSYSSPSTYEQYF.

This rearrangement joins TRBV4-1 to TRBJ1-2; 9 nucleotides match TRBD1. Germline CDR1 and CDR2: MGHRA and YSYEKL. CDR3 length equals 16 residues. Unmatched junction bases numbered 10, after V lost 4 bases and J lost 4 bases. CDR3 amino acids: CASSPLQGAVLYGYTF. CDR3 DNA: TGCGCCAGCAGCCCGCTACAGGGGGCGGTCCTCTATGGCTACACCTTC.

This chain links TRBV4-1 with TRBJ2-5; 7 nucleotides agree with TRBD2. In germline, CDR1 is MGHRA, CDR2 YSYEKL. The V and J ends lost 1 base and 2 bases, in that order; junction bases with no gene match: 1. CDR3 length: 14 amino acids. The CDR3 DNA reads TGCGCCAGCAGCCAAGTGCGGGGGCAAGAGACCCAGTACTTC. Translated: CASSQVRGQETQYF.

The chain employs TRBV28 and TRBJ1-4, with D hard to call. This CDR3 is 16 amino acids long. Germline values: CDR1 MDHEN, CDR2 SYDVKM. Deletions cut 7 bases from V and 1 base from J, with 16 bases between. The DNA for the CDR3 is TGTGCCAGCATTTCGGGGAAAATGAGAACTAATGAAAAACTGTTTTTT. As protein: CASISGKMRTNEKLFF.

The gene calls are TRBV2 and TRBJ1-1, with 10 nucleotides matching TRBD1. The CDR3 sequence is 13 residues long. Germline loops: CDR1 SNHLY, CDR2 FYNNEI. Germline trimming cut 6 bases from V and 4 bases from J; bases unmatched to any gene: 2. Here the CDR3 DNA reads TGTGCCAGCAGCGGACAGGGGGGCACTGAAGCTTTCTTT. Translation gives CASSGQGGTEAFF. Complete variable domain (other parts from reference TRBV2 and TRBJ1-1): EPEVTQTPSHQVTQMGQEVILRCVPISNHLYFYWYRQILGQKVEFLVSFYNNEISEKSEIFDDQFSVERPDGSNFTLKIRSTKLEDSAMYFCASSGQGGTEAFFGQGTRLTVV.

This clone was observed once. The CDR3 coding sequence is TGTGCCAGCAGGGGACAGGGGGTGGGTGAAGCTTTCTTT. Translating gives CASRGQGVGEAFF. J is TRBJ1-1 and V is TRBV6-5; TRBD1 aligns across 11 bases. CDR1 is MNHEY and CDR2 is SVGAGI in the germline V gene. V shed 6 bases and J 7 bases; nucleotides not matched to a gene: 4. The CDR3 is made up of 13 amino acids.

The CDR3 DNA sequence: TGTGCCAGCAGTCGTCAGGGTCTGGTCAATGAGCAGTTCTTC. It specifies CASSRQGLVNEQFF. The chain employs TRBV6-5 and TRBJ2-1, with D perhaps TRBD1 (5 bases). Germline V gene lookup returns CDR1 MNHEY and CDR2 SVGAGI. The CDR3 is 14 residues long. The V end lost 5 bases, the J end lost 6 bases, and 14 bases lay between the germline ends.

This rearrangement joins TRBV15 to TRBJ2-3, with 8 bases that match TRBD2. Germline values: CDR1 LNHNV, CDR2 YYDKDF (reference sequence). After removal of 0 bases from V and 2 bases from J, the junction contained 7 bases not matched to a gene. The CDR3 is 17 amino acids. As DNA, the CDR3 is TGTGCCACCAGCAGAGATCTGGCGGGAGGAAACACAGATACGCAGTATTTT. Protein: CATSRDLAGGNTDTQYF.

This rearrangement joins TRBV10-3 to TRBJ2-2, with 7 bases matching TRBD2. Losses at the gene ends were 0 bases for V and 6 bases for J; bases not matched to a gene: 10. From germline, CDR1 is ENHRY and CDR2 SYGVKD. CDR3 length: 17 residues. In DNA, the CDR3 is TGTGCCATCAGTGAGTCCGGCCGGACTAGTGAAGCCGGGGAGCTGTTTTTT. Amino acids: CAISESGRTSEAGELFF.

The chain recombines TRBV28 with TRBJ2-1; 10 nucleotides align to TRBD2. The CDR3 is made up of 15 amino acids. V dropped 6 bases and J dropped 3; count of bases not matched to a gene: 5. Germline CDR1 MDHEN, CDR2 SYDVKM. DNA of the CDR3: TGTGCCAGCAGAAATGGACTAGCGGTCTACAATGAGCAGTTCTTC. This gives the protein CASRNGLAVYNEQFF. Full variable domain (rest looked up from reference TRBV28 and TRBJ2-1): DVKVTQSSRYLVKRTGEKVFLECVQDMDHENMFWYRQDPGLGLRLIYFSYDVKMKEKGDIPEGYSVSREKKERFSLILESASTNQTSMYLCASRNGLAVYNEQFFGPGTRLTVL.

The rearrangement uses TRBV28 and TRBJ1-5; 9 nucleotides agree with TRBD1. This CDR3 spans 15 amino acids. In germline, CDR1 is MDHEN, CDR2 SYDVKM. With V trimmed by 5 bases and J by 2 bases, 4 bases remained unmatched. CDR3 loop: CASSDTGGGNQPQHF. CDR3 nucleotides: TGTGCCAGCAGTGATACAGGGGGCGGCAATCAGCCCCAGCATTTT.

The CDR3 reads CASSSNRGTSAQETQYF. The CDR3 region has the DNA TGCGCCAGCAGCAGTAACCGAGGGACATCTGCCCAAGAGACCCAGTACTTC. The rearrangement links TRBV5-1 to TRBJ2-5; D might be TRBD1 (6 bases). CDR1 SGHRS and CDR2 YFSETQ come from the germline V gene. The length of the CDR3 is 17 residues. V dropped 4 bases and J dropped 1 base, with 20 bases sitting between them.

Only a few counts were recorded for this clone. In nucleotides, the CDR3 is TGTGCCAGCAGCTTAGCGGCTAACTATGGCTACACCTTC. Its protein is CASSLAANYGYTF. The chain uses TRBV7-9 and TRBJ1-2, with D uncertain. Germline-derived CDR1 and CDR2 are SEHNR and FQNEAQ (reference sequence). The CDR3 length is 13 residues. Trimming cost V 0 bases and J 0 bases, with 2 bases left between them.

The chain is built from TRBV7-3 and TRBJ1-6; D call uncertain. V was trimmed by 5 bases and J by 0 bases, leaving 5 bases between them. This CDR3 is 14 amino acids long. Germline CDR1 reads SGHTA; CDR2 reads FQGTGA. CDR3 bases: TGTGCCAGCAGCGATAGCTCCTATAATTCACCCCTCCACTTT. It is translated as CASSDSSYNSPLHF.

This chain connects TRBV6-4 to TRBJ2-3; D may match TRBD1 or TRBD2 (5 bases each). Germline CDR1 and CDR2: MRHNA and SNTAGT. The CDR3 has 13 amino acids. V dropped 6 bases and J dropped 5 bases, with 12 bases sitting between them. The CDR3 is CASSQGARDTQYF. DNA of the CDR3: TGTGCCAGCAGCCAGGGAGCCCGAGATACGCAGTATTTT.

V gene TRBV3-1 (or the pseudogene TRBV3-2) combines with J gene TRBJ2-2, with TRBD1 matching 7 bases. V lost 3 bases, J lost 2 bases, and 6 bases stayed unmatched. This CDR3 comprises 16 residues. The V gene's germline CDR1 is LGHDT and CDR2 YNNKEL (reference sequence). The CDR3 DNA reads TGTGCCAGCAGCCAGATACGGGACAGAAACACCGGGGAGCTGTTTTTT. Translating gives CASSQIRDRNTGELFF.

This chain connects TRBV15 to TRBJ1-1; TRBD1 matches at 8 bases. The trim removed 0 bases at V and 7 bases at J, leaving 4 bases unmatched. CDR1 and CDR2 from the germline V gene are LNHNV and YYDKDF (reference sequence). The CDR3 totals 14 residues. The CDR3 DNA sequence: TGTGCCACCAGCAGAGATAGGGACAGGAATGAAGCTTTCTTT. Its protein product is CATSRDRDRNEAFF.

The chain has TRBV28 and TRBJ1-5, with TRBD1 as a possible D gene (6 bases). V dropped 5 bases and J dropped 1 base, with 12 bases sitting between them. Germline V CDR1 and CDR2: MDHEN, SYDVKM. CDR3 size: 15 residues. CDR3: CASSPGGRSNQPQHF. In DNA form, the CDR3 reads TGTGCCAGCAGTCCGGGGGGCAGGAGCAATCAGCCCCAGCATTTT.